There are many counts of the clone carrying this T cell receptor (beta chain). Its target is unknown. Stability of Graves' hyperthyroidism was defined as absent ophthalmopathy progression within 18 months. PBMCs were obtained from 10 ml fresh peripheral blood. The CDR3 regions of TCR beta were amplified from RNA transcripts. A first-round RT-PCR of the TCR CDR3 used the HTBI primer set. MiXCR was run by TCRdb on the multiplex PCR reads, yielding one entry per CDR3 protein. Found here are roughly 420,000 distinct CDR3 sequences, 15% to 19% of them singletons; the top ten hold roughly 7.4%. These data are taken from a study of T cells in Graves' hyperthyroidism and ophthalmopathy. Whole-study context: The authors collected peripheral blood at initial diagnosis, before any treatment. The study, taken as a whole, reports: Onset of ophthalmopathy came a median approximately 6 months after the model predicted it.

Trimming removed 6 bases at V and 5 bases at J, with 15 bases between. Germline CDR1 MDHEN, CDR2 SYDVKM. The length of the CDR3 is 14 residues. The clonotype was recovered from a woman younger than 35 with Graves' hyperthyroidism. This chain connects TRBV28 to TRBJ2-3; D unclear. Sample: blood. The CDR3: CASSVPRGKDTQYF. The CDR3 nucleotides are TGTGCCAGCAGCGTCCCCCGAGGCAAAGATACGCAGTATTTT. Looking up the rest from reference TRBV28 and TRBJ2-3 gives the full variable domain: DVKVTQSSRYLVKRTGEKVFLECVQDMDHENMFWYRQDPGLGLRLIYFSYDVKMKEKGDIPEGYSVSREKKERFSLILESASTNQTSMYLCASSVPRGKDTQYFGPGTRLTVL.